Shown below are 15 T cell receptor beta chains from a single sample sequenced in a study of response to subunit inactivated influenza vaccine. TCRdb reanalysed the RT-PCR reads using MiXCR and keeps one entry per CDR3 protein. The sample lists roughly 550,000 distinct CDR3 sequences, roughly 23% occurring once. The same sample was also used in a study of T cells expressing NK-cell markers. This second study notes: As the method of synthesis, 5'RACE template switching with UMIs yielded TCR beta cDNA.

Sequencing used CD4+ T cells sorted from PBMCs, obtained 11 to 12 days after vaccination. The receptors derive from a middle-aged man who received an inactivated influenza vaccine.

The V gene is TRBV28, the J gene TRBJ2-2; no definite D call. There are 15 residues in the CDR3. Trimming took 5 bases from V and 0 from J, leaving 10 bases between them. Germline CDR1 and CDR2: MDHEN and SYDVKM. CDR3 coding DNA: TGTGCCAGCAGTCCCCTAGGGACGAACACCGGGGAGCTGTTTTTT. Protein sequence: CASSPLGTNTGELFF.

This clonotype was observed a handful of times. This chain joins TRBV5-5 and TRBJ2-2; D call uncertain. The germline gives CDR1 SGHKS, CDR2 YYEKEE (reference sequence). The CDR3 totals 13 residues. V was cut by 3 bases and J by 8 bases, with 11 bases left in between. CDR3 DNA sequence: TGTGCCAGCAGCTCAATCGAACAGGGGGAGCTGTTTTTT. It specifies CASSSIEQGELFF.

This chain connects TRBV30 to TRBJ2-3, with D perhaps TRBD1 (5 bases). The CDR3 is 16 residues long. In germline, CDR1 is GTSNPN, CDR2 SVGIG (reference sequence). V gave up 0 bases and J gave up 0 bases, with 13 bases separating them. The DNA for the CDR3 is TGTGCCTGGAGTGTACTTCGGGCAGGGAGCACAGATACGCAGTATTTT. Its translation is CAWSVLRAGSTDTQYF.

The CDR3 region has the DNA TGTGCCAGCACCTGGACGGGGAATCAGCCCCAGCATTTT. It specifies CASTWTGNQPQHF. The chain joins TRBV12-3 or TRBV12-4 to TRBJ1-5; D not certain. CDR3 length: 13 residues. V was cut by 7 bases and J by 4 bases, with 11 bases left in between.

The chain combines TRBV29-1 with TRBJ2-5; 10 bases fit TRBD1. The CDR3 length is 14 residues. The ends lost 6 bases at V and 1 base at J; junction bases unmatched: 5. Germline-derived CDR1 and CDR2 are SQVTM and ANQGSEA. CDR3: CSVMDRGVQETQYF. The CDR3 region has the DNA TGCAGCGTGATGGACAGGGGGGTCCAAGAGACCCAGTACTTC.

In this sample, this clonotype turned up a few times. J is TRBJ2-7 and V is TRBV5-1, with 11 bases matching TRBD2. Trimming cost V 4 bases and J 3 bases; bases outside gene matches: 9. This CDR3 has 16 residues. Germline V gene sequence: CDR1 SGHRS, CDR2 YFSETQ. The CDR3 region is CASSIRTSGSLYEQYF. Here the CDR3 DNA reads TGCGCCAGCAGCATACGAACTAGCGGGAGTCTCTACGAGCAGTACTTC.

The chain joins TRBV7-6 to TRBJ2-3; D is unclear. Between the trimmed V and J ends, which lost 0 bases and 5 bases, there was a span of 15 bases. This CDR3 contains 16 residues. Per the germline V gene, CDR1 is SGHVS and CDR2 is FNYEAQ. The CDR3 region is CASSLARVANGDTQYF. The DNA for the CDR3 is TGTGCCAGCAGCTTAGCCCGGGTGGCCAATGGAGATACGCAGTATTTT.

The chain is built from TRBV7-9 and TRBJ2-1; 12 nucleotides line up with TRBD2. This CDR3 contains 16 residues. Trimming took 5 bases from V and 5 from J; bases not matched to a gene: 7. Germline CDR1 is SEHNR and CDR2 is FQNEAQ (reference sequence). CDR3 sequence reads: CASSPLAGGRNNEQFF. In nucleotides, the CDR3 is TGTGCCAGCAGCCCACTAGCGGGGGGCCGAAACAATGAGCAGTTCTTC.

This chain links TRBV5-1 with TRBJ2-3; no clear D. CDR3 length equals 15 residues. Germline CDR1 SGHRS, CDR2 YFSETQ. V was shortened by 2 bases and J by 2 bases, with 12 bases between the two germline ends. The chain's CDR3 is CASSLNSPLTDTQYF. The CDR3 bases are TGCGCCAGCAGCTTAAACAGCCCCCTCACAGATACGCAGTATTTT.

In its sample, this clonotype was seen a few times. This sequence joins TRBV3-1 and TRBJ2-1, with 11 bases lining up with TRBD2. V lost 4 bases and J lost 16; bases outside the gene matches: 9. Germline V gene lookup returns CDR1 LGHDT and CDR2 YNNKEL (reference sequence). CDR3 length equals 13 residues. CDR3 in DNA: TGTGCCAGCAGCCCAGGAACTAGCGGGGGTGGATTCTTC. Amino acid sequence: CASSPGTSGGGFF.

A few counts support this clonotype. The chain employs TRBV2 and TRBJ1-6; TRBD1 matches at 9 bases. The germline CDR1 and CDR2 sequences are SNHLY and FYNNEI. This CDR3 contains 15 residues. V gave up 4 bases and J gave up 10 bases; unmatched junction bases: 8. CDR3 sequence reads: CASSVRGQGTSPLHF. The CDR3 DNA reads TGTGCCAGCAGTGTAAGAGGACAGGGGACCTCACCCCTCCACTTT.

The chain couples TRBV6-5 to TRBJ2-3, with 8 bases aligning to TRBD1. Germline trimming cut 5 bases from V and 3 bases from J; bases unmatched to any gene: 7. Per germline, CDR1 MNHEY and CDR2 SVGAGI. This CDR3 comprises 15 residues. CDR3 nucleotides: TGTGCCAGCAGTATACGGACAGGGAAAACAGATACGCAGTATTTT. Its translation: CASSIRTGKTDTQYF.

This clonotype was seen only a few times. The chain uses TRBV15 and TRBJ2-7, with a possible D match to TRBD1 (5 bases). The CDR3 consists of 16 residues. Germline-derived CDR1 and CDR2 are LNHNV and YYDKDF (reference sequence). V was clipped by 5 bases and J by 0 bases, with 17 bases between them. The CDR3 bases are TGTGCCACCAGCCCTTTGAAGGGGTTCGTCTCCTACGAGCAGTACTTC. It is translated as CATSPLKGFVSYEQYF.

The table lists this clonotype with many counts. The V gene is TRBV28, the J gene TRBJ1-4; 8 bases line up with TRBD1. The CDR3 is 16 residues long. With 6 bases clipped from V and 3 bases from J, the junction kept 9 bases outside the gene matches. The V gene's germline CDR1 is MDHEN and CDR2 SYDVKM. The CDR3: CASRPTGEKANEKLFF. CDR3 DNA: TGTGCCAGCAGACCGACAGGGGAGAAGGCTAATGAAAAACTGTTTTTT.

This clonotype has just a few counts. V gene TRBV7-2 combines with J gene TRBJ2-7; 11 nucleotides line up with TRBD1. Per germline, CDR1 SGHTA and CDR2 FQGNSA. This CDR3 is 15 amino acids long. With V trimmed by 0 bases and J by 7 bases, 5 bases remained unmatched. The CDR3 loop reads CASSLAGQGASEQYF. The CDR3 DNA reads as TGTGCCAGCAGCTTAGCCGGACAGGGGGCTTCTGAGCAGTACTTC.